The 32 T cell receptor beta chains presented below share a single source sample, sequenced in a study of cytomegalovirus exposure and HLA in healthy donors. Primers for the PCR totalled 60 Vbeta and 13 Jbeta. Some clones are missing from TCRdb's copy, which holds only in-frame ones; the method was immunoSEQ multiplex PCR. The data show about 140,000 clones, with 75% seen just once and over 3% held by the top ten. The sequencing sample was made of PBMCs. The receptors shown here come from a man aged 35-49 years in good health and CMV-seronegative.

The chain joins TRBV5-8 to TRBJ1-2; a weak D match, TRBD1 (5 bases). The germline V gene has CDR1 SGHTS and CDR2 YDEGEE. The CDR3 sequence is 15 residues long. Deletions cut 2 bases from V and 2 bases from J, with 13 bases between. The CDR3 DNA sequence: TGTGCCAGCAGCTTCCCCCCCGGGGGGAACTATGGCTACACCTTC. It encodes CASSFPPGGNYGYTF.

The chain is built from TRBV6-1 and TRBJ1-2; the match to TRBD1 covers 7 bases. Trimming at V came to 5 bases and at J to 5 bases, leaving 8 bases not matched to a gene. This CDR3 comprises 14 residues. Germline loops: CDR1 MNHNS, CDR2 SASEGT. The CDR3 nucleotides are TGTGCCAGCAGTTCTATGGGACAGCGGTATGGCTACACCTTC. Protein product: CASSSMGQRYGYTF.

This clone turned up a few times. The chain carries TRBV2 and TRBJ1-5; D is ambiguous. The CDR3 runs to 14 residues. Germline V gene sequence: CDR1 SNHLY, CDR2 FYNNEI. V was cut by 2 bases and J by 3 bases, with 8 bases left in between. CDR3 protein: CASSERQDNQPQHF. DNA for the CDR3: TGTGCCAGCAGTGAAAGGCAGGACAATCAGCCCCAGCATTTT.

The rearrangement uses TRBV5-4 and TRBJ1-3; possibly TRBD1 for D (5 bases). CDR3 length: 13 residues. Germline V gives CDR1 SGHNT, CDR2 YYREEE (reference sequence). V gave up 3 bases and J gave up 7 bases, with 11 bases separating them. The CDR3 loop is CASSSGESNTIYF. CDR3 coding DNA: TGTGCCAGCAGCTCGGGGGAGTCGAACACCATATATTTT.

This clone was counted only a few times. The rearrangement uses TRBV4-3 and TRBJ1-2, with 8 nucleotides matching TRBD1. Germline assignment: CDR1 LGHNA and CDR2 YSLEER. The CDR3 length is 16 residues. Losses at the gene ends were 4 bases for V and 6 bases for J; bases not matched to a gene: 13. CDR3 residues: CASSRDRYIGVDGYTF. As DNA, the CDR3 is TGCGCCAGCAGCCGGGACAGGTATATCGGGGTCGATGGCTACACCTTC.

The rearrangement uses TRBV2 and TRBJ1-5, with D perhaps matching TRBD1 (6 bases). The CDR3 has 15 amino acids. V was cut by 7 bases and J by 1 base, with 14 bases left in between. Germline CDR1 SNHLY, CDR2 FYNNEI. The DNA for the CDR3 is TGTGCCAGCAAAGGACAGTTCCTAAGCAATCAGCCCCAGCATTTT. Residues: CASKGQFLSNQPQHF.

This CDR3 is CASSLFGQGLDNEQFF. The DNA for the CDR3 is TGTGCCAGCAGCTTATTCGGACAGGGGCTAGACAATGAGCAGTTCTTC. J is TRBJ2-1 and V is TRBV7-3, with 9 bases aligning to TRBD1. The germline V gene has CDR1 SGHTA and CDR2 FQGTGA. V shed 2 bases and J 5 bases; nucleotides not matched to a gene: 7. The CDR3 is 16 amino acids.

V gene TRBV25-1 combines with J gene TRBJ1-2, with 8 positions matching TRBD1. The CDR3 is 14 amino acids. Germline-derived CDR1 and CDR2 are MGHDK and SYGVNS. V was clipped by 2 bases and J by 5 bases; unmatched bases: 4. CDR3 residues: CASSERTGRYGYTF. In nucleotides, the CDR3 is TGTGCCAGCAGTGAAAGGACAGGGAGGTATGGCTACACCTTC.

This clone has more than one count but fewer than ten. The rearrangement links TRBV19 to TRBJ1-2; 7 bases are a match to TRBD1. CDR1 and CDR2 from the germline V gene are LNHDA and SQIVND (reference sequence). This CDR3 is built from 13 residues. The J segment lost 2 bases and the V segment lost 6 bases, leaving 3 bases of the junction unmatched. This CDR3 is CASSLQGNYGYTF. The DNA of the CDR3 is TGTGCCAGTAGCCTACAGGGGAACTATGGCTACACCTTC.

This chain joins TRBV4-2 and TRBJ1-5, with D hard to call. V gave up 2 bases and J gave up 0 bases, with 11 bases separating them. This CDR3 spans 16 amino acids. CDR1 and CDR2 from the germline V gene are LGHNA and YNFKEQ. The CDR3 DNA follows: TGTGCCAGCAGCCAACACGCGGGGAATAGCAATCAGCCCCAGCATTTT. Its translation: CASSQHAGNSNQPQHF.

V and J are TRBV2 and TRBJ1-1, with D tentatively TRBD1 (6 bases). The CDR3 runs 13 residues. Trimming left V 8 bases short and J 1 base short, with 11 bases between. Germline V CDR1 and CDR2: SNHLY, FYNNEI. This CDR3 is CASLIQGNTEAFF. The CDR3 DNA reads TGTGCCAGCCTAATACAGGGGAACACTGAAGCTTTCTTT.

The rearrangement uses TRBV28 and TRBJ1-6; a possible D gene is TRBD1 (5 bases). The CDR3 totals 17 residues. Trimming pared 6 bases from V and 0 bases from J, leaving 15 bases between. Germline V lookup: CDR1 MDHEN, CDR2 SYDVKM. The CDR3 protein is CASRHDSDSSYNSPLHF. The CDR3 nucleotides read TGTGCCAGCAGGCACGACAGTGACAGCTCCTATAATTCACCCCTCCACTTT.

V gene TRBV5-6 combines with J gene TRBJ1-6; 7 bases map to TRBD1. The CDR3 length is 12 residues. The junction had 6 bases not matched to a gene; V was cut back by 4 bases and J by 14 bases. Germline V CDR1 and CDR2: SGHDT, YYEEEE. For the CDR3, the DNA is TGTGCCAGCAGCCAGACAGGGTTCACCCTCCACTTT. This gives the protein CASSQTGFTLHF.

J is TRBJ1-6 and V is TRBV28, with D hard to call. This CDR3 spans 15 amino acids. The V and J ends lost 1 base and 8 bases respectively, with 12 bases between them. CDR1 and CDR2 from the germline V gene are MDHEN and SYDVKM. As DNA, the CDR3 is TGTGCCAGCAGTTTATCGATACTCGCGGATTCACCCCTCCACTTT. This translates into CASSLSILADSPLHF.

V gene TRBV7-9 combines with J gene TRBJ2-5, with TRBD2 identical over 15 bases. There are 15 residues in the CDR3. Germline assignment: CDR1 SEHNR and CDR2 FQNEAQ (reference sequence). V trimming: 8 bases; J trimming: 4 bases; junction bases outside the gene matches: 5. Written as DNA, the CDR3 is TGTGCCAGCGGGACTAGCGGGGGGCCGGGAGAGACCCAGTACTTC. This sequence encodes CASGTSGGPGETQYF.

This chain uses TRBV6-5 with TRBJ1-1, with a weak D call TRBD1 (5 bases). Trimming left V 6 bases short and J 4 bases short, with 15 bases between. This CDR3 contains 14 residues. Germline V gene lookup returns CDR1 MNHEY and CDR2 SVGAGI. The DNA for the CDR3 is TGTGCCAGCAGCCTTCCCGGAGGGGCCACTGAAGCTTTCTTT. It yields the protein CASSLPGGATEAFF.

The chain is built from TRBV5-5 and TRBJ2-6, with D uncertain. The germline V and J ends were trimmed by 2 bases and 0 bases, with 3 bases remaining between them. Germline CDR1 and CDR2: SGHKS and YYEKEE (reference sequence). The CDR3 has 14 residues. The CDR3: CASSLHSGANVLTF. DNA for the CDR3: TGTGCCAGCAGCTTACACTCTGGGGCCAACGTCCTGACTTTC.

The rearrangement uses TRBV10-1 and TRBJ2-2, with 7 bases matching TRBD1. This CDR3 region has 14 residues. CDR1 WNHNN and CDR2 SYGVQD come from the germline V gene (reference sequence). V gave up 8 bases and J gave up 6 bases; unmatched junction bases: 9. The chain's CDR3 is CASGDREAAGELFF. The CDR3 nucleotides read TGCGCCAGCGGAGACAGGGAAGCGGCCGGGGAGCTGTTTTTT.

In its sample, this clone was seen a few times. The genes are TRBV7-2 and TRBJ1-1, with 10 bases matching TRBD1. The CDR3 runs 16 residues. J lost 4 bases, V lost 5 bases, and 10 bases had no gene match. Germline V gives CDR1 SGHTA, CDR2 FQGNSA. CDR3 protein: CASSEGQGIGGTEAFF. As DNA, the CDR3 is TGTGCCAGCAGCGAGGGACAGGGGATTGGTGGCACTGAAGCTTTCTTT. The full variable domain, its missing parts supplied by reference TRBV7-2 and TRBJ1-1, is GAGVSQSPSNKVTEKGKDVELRCDPISGHTALYWYRQSLGQGLEFLIYFQGNSAPDKSGLPSDRFSAERTGGSVSTLTIQRTQQEDSAVYLCASSEGQGIGGTEAFFGQGTRLTVV.

The chain couples TRBV5-1 to TRBJ1-6; TRBD1 might be the D (5 bases). Trimming took off 4 bases at V and 5 bases at J, with 16 bases between the two ends. Per the germline V gene, CDR1 is SGHRS and CDR2 is YFSETQ. The CDR3 sequence is 16 residues long. CDR3 loop: CASSLEGVTDNSPLHF. The CDR3 DNA reads TGCGCCAGCAGCCTGGAGGGCGTGACAGATAATTCACCCCTCCACTTT.

The chain recombines TRBV4-3 with TRBJ1-5; D gene uncertain. V lost 1 base and J lost 0, with 7 bases in between. This CDR3 region has 15 residues. Germline V lookup: CDR1 LGHNA, CDR2 YSLEER. CDR3: CASSQAHSSNQPQHF. As DNA, the CDR3 is TGCGCCAGCAGCCAAGCACACAGTAGCAATCAGCCCCAGCATTTT.

The chain recombines TRBV4-1 with TRBJ2-5, with TRBD2 matching 10 bases. Germline values: CDR1 MGHRA, CDR2 YSYEKL. The CDR3 is 17 amino acids. The junction had 9 bases not matched to a gene; V was cut back by 0 bases and J by 5 bases. The CDR3 DNA sequence: TGCGCCAGCAGCCAAGATAGTCGAGCGGGGGGGCTGGAGACCCAGTACTTC. The encoded protein is CASSQDSRAGGLETQYF.

V gene TRBV18 combines with J gene TRBJ2-3; TRBD1 agrees at 8 bases. CDR3 size: 15 residues. Germline V CDR1 and CDR2: KGHSH, LQKENI. V lost 5 bases to trimming and J lost 2 bases; unmatched junction nucleotides: 6. In nucleotides, the CDR3 is TGTGCCAGCTCAGCCCCGGGACAGGTCACAGATACGCAGTATTTT. This encodes CASSAPGQVTDTQYF.

The genes are TRBV2 and TRBJ1-2; perhaps TRBD1 as D (5 bases). From germline, CDR1 is SNHLY and CDR2 FYNNEI. The CDR3 extends over 17 amino acids. Trimming took 3 bases from V and 0 from J, leaving 17 bases between them. The CDR3 nucleotides are TGTGCCAGCAGTGATCCGGAGGGGTCAGGATCTAACTATGGCTACACCTTC. It is translated as CASSDPEGSGSNYGYTF.

The sample holds one count of this clone. The chain is built from TRBV6-5 and TRBJ2-7; possibly TRBD1 for D (5 bases). This CDR3 region has 16 residues. The germline V and J ends were trimmed by 0 bases and 2 bases, with 14 bases remaining between them. Germline V gene sequence: CDR1 MNHEY, CDR2 SVGAGI. CDR3 DNA sequence: TGTGCCAGCAGTTACTCGGCGACAGACCGGGCCTACGAGCAGTACTTC. Protein sequence: CASSYSATDRAYEQYF.

This clone was recorded a few times. The chain employs TRBV5-1 and TRBJ2-7, with 7 bases that match TRBD1. This CDR3 spans 13 amino acids. Germline trimming cut 4 bases from V and 7 bases from J; bases unmatched to any gene: 8. Germline V gives CDR1 SGHRS, CDR2 YFSETQ. CDR3 loop: CASSEGQLPEQYF. CDR3 DNA sequence: TGCGCCAGCAGCGAGGGACAGCTGCCTGAGCAGTACTTC.

In its sample, this clone was seen a few times. A junction end diverges from the germline sequence, so it may reflect a read error. The V and J genes are TRBV5-1 and TRBJ1-2, with unresolved D. CDR3 length: 12 residues. Germline V gene lookup returns CDR1 SGHRS and CDR2 YFSETQ. In DNA, the CDR3 is TGTGCCAGCAGCTTGGACTACTATGGCTACACCTTC. This translates into CASSLDYYGYTF.

The V and J genes are TRBV6-6 and TRBJ2-7; possible D gene TRBD2, 6 bases. The germline CDR1 and CDR2 sequences are MNHNY and SVGAGI (reference sequence). The CDR3 length is 15 residues. V was trimmed by 5 bases and J by 4 bases, leaving 18 bases between them. The CDR3 sequence: CASSSHLGGKYEQYF. CDR3 in DNA: TGTGCCAGCAGTAGCCACCTTGGGGGGAAATACGAGCAGTACTTC.

CDR3 coding DNA: TGTGCCAGCTCCCACGGGGAGCTGTTTTTT. Translation gives CASSHGELFF. The chain links TRBV7-9 to TRBJ2-2; D unclear. Germline V lookup: CDR1 SEHNR, CDR2 FQNEAQ (reference sequence). The length of the CDR3 is 10 residues. Trimming took 8 bases from V and 7 from J, leaving 5 bases between them.

This clone was seen only once. Other DNA sequences in this sample translate to the same CDR3. V is TRBV5-3 and J is TRBJ2-7, with D tentatively TRBD1 (5 bases). TRBV5-3 is filed as an ORF, its function uncertain. V lost 4 bases, J lost 0 bases, and 11 bases lay in between. The CDR3 sequence is 14 residues long. The DNA of the CDR3 is TGTGCCAGAAGCCACAGGATCTCCTCCTACGAGCAGTACTTC. Its translation: CARSHRISSYEQYF.

The chain employs TRBV23-1 and TRBJ1-4; no firm D call. TRBV23-1 is filed as an ORF, its function uncertain. The CDR3 is made up of 14 amino acids. V shed 2 bases and J shed 5 bases, with 9 bases lying between them. The CDR3 sequence is CASSQRRRNEKLFF. The CDR3 nucleotides are TGCGCCAGCAGTCAAAGAAGGAGAAATGAAAAACTGTTTTTT.

V and J are TRBV29-1 and TRBJ2-7, with TRBD1 matching over 8 bases. V gave up 3 bases and J gave up 5 bases; unmatched junction bases: 3. The germline V gene has CDR1 SQVTM and CDR2 ANQGSEA. The CDR3 extends over 12 amino acids. The CDR3 reads CSVDRGQDEQYF. As DNA, the CDR3 is TGCAGCGTTGACAGGGGGCAAGACGAGCAGTACTTC.